What follows describes a single TCR beta chain. Its antigen is undetermined. Sequenced by immunoSEQ multiplex PCR; TCRdb stores in-frame clones only, minus some. The sample holds around 69,000 clones; around 89% are singletons and the top ten take around 3.6%. This specimen comes from a study of OX40 agonist ivuxolimab in advanced cancers. For the study at large: With ivuxolimab, an agonistic anti-OX40 (CD134) antibody, patients were treated. Patient treatment consisted of intravenous ivuxolimab administration every 2 weeks at 0.01 to 10 mg/kg. It was permissible to have had prior anti-PD-1, anti-PD-L1 or anti-CTLA-4 therapy, and around 40% had some.

Findings and limits, study-wide: The study observed clonal expansion of CD4+ and CD8+ blood T cells by week 6 at 0.1 to 3.0 mg/kg.

The sample was CD4+ or CD8+ T cells sorted from blood, taken in a trial of the OX40 agonist ivuxolimab. This TCR was sampled from an adult with an advanced solid tumor such as melanoma, head and neck, liver or kidney cancer.

Written as DNA, the CDR3 is TGTGCCAGCAGTCGAGAACTAGCGACTACCTACGAGCAGTACTTC. Protein: CASSRELATTYEQYF. The rearrangement links TRBV27 to TRBJ2-7, with TRBD2 matching over 7 bases. The germline V gene encodes CDR1 MNHEY and CDR2 SMNVEV (reference sequence). Trimming took 5 bases from V and 2 from J; bases not matched to a gene: 9. There are 15 residues in the CDR3.